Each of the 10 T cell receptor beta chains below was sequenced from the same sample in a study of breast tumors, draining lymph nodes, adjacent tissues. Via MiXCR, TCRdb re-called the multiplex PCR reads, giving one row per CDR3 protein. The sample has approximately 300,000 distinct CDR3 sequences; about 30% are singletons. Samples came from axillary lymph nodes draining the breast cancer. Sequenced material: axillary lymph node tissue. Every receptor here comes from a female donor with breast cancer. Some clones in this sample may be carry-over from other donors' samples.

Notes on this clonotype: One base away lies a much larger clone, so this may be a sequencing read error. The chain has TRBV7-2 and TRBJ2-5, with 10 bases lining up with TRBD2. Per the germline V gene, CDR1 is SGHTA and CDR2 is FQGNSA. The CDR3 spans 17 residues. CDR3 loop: CASSATGTSVLQEPQYF. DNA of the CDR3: TGTGCCAGCAGCGCGACCGGGACTAGCGTTCTCCAAGAGCCCCAGTACTTC.

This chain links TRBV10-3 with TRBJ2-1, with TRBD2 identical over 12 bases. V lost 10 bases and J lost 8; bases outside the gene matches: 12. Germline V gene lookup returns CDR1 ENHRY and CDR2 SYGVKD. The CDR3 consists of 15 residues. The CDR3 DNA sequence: TGTGCCACCCGGACTAGCGGGAAGGAGATCGATGAGCAGTTCTTC. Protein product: CATRTSGKEIDEQFF.

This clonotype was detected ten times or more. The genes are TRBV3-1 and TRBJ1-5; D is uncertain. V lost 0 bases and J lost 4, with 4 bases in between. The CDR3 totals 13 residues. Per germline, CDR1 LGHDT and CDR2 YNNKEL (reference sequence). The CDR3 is CASSQDLNQPQHF. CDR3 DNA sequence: TGTGCCAGCAGCCAAGATCTTAATCAGCCCCAGCATTTT.

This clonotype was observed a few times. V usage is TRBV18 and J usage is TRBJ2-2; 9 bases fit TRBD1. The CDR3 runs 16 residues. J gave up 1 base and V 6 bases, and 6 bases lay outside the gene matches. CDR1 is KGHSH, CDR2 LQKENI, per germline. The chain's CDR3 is CASSLTGGENTGELFF. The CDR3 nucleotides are TGTGCCAGCTCGCTGACAGGGGGAGAGAACACCGGGGAGCTGTTTTTT.

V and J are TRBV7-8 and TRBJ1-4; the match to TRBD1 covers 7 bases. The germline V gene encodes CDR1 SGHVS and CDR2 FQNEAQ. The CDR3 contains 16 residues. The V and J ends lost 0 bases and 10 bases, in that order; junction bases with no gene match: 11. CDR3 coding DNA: TGTGCCAGCAGCTTAGCCGGGGGACAGTACTCTGGAAAACTGTTTTTT. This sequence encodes CASSLAGGQYSGKLFF.

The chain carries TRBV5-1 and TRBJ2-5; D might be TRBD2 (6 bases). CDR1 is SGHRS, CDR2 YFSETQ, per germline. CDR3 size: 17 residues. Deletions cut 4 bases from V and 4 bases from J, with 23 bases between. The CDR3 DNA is TGCGCCAGCAGCCCGCAGCCTGGGGGGAGAATCCGAGAGACCCAGTACTTC. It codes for CASSPQPGGRIRETQYF.

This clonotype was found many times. Written as DNA, the CDR3 is TGTGCCACCGGTAACAGGCAAGAGACCCAGTACTTC. Translating it yields CATGNRQETQYF. This sequence joins TRBV15 and TRBJ2-5; possible D gene TRBD1, 5 bases. V lost 8 bases and J lost 2, with 9 bases in between. The CDR3 is 12 amino acids. Germline V gives CDR1 LNHNV, CDR2 YYDKDF (reference sequence). The full variable domain, rest sourced from reference TRBV15 and TRBJ2-5, is DAMVIQNPRYQVTQFGKPVTLSCSQTLNHNVMYWYQQKSSQAPKLLFHYYDKDFNNEADTPDNFQSRRPNTSFCFLDIRSPGLGDTAMYLCATGNRQETQYFGPGTRLLVL.

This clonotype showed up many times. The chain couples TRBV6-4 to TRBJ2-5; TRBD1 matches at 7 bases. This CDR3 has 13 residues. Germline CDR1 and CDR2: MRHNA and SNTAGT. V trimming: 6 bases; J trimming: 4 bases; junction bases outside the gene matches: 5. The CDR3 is CASRADRTETQYF. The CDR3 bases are TGTGCCAGCAGAGCGGACAGGACAGAGACCCAGTACTTC.

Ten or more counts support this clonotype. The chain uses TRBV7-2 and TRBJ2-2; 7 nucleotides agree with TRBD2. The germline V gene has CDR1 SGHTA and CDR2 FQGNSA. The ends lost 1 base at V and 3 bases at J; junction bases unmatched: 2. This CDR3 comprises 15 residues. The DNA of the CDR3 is TGTGCCAGCAGCTTAGTACTAGCGCACACCGGGGAGCTGTTTTTT. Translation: CASSLVLAHTGELFF.

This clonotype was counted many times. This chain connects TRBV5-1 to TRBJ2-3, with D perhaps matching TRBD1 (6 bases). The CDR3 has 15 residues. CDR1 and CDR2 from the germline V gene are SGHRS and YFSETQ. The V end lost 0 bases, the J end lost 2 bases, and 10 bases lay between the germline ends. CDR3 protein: CASSLDREPTDTQYF. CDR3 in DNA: TGCGCCAGCAGCTTGGACAGGGAGCCCACAGATACGCAGTATTTT.